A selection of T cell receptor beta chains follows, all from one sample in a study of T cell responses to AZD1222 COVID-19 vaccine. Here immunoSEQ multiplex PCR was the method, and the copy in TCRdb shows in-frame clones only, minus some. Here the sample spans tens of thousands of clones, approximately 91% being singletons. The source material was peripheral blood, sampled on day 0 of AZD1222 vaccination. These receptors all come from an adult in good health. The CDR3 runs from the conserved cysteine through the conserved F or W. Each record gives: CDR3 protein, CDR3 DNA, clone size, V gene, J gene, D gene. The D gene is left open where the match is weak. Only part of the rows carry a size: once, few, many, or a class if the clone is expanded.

CASSQVPENTEAFF,TGCGCCAGCAGCCAAGTCCCGGAGAACACTGAAGCTTTCTTT,.,TRBV4-3,TRBJ1-1,.
CASSVGGSSSYNEQFF,TGTGCCAGCAGCGTAGGTGGGTCGAGCTCCTACAATGAGCAGTTCTTC,.,TRBV9,TRBJ2-1,.
CASSFGSLSTDTQYF,TGTGCCAGCAGTTTCGGGTCCCTGAGCACAGATACGCAGTATTTT,.,TRBV6-5,TRBJ2-3,.
CASSQDGGNSPLHF,TGCGCCAGCAGCCAAGATGGGGGGAATTCACCCCTCCACTTT,.,TRBV4-3,TRBJ1-6,.
CASSEFGAEAFF,TGTGCCAGCAGTGAGTTTGGGGCTGAAGCTTTCTTT,.,TRBV6-1,TRBJ1-1,.
CATVPGGSSQPQHF,TGTGCCACCGTACCAGGGGGCTCGTCTCAGCCCCAGCATTTT,.,TRBV28,TRBJ1-5,TRBD1
CATSDSNSGEQYF,TGTGCCACCAGTGATTCCAACTCTGGCGAGCAGTACTTC,.,TRBV24-1,TRBJ2-7,.
CASSFFRETEAFF,TGTGCCAGCAGTTTTTTCCGGGAGACTGAAGCTTTCTTT,.,TRBV12-3/TRBV12-4,TRBJ1-1,.
CASSFDPGLQTEAFF,TGCGCCAGCAGCTTTGACCCAGGGCTTCAGACTGAAGCTTTCTTT,.,TRBV5-1,TRBJ1-1,.
CASSRDRGQETQYF,TGTGCCAGCAGTCGGGACAGGGGGCAAGAGACCCAGTACTTC,.,TRBV27,TRBJ2-5,TRBD1
CASSSRGGNTGELFF,TGTGCCAGCAGCTCGCGGGGGGGTAACACCGGGGAGCTGTTTTTT,.,TRBV7-3,TRBJ2-2,TRBD2
CASSIGRASYEQYF,TGTGCCAGTAGTATCGGCAGGGCCTCCTACGAGCAGTACTTC,.,TRBV19,TRBJ2-7,.
CASSPLMGDTQYF,TGTGCCAGCTCACCACTCATGGGTGATACGCAGTATTTT,.,TRBV18,TRBJ2-3,.
CASSESSGNQPQHF,TGTGCCAGCAGTGAGAGTTCCGGAAATCAGCCCCAGCATTTT,.,TRBV2,TRBJ1-5,.
CASSLSLAGAYNEQFF,TGCGCCAGCAGCTTGTCACTAGCGGGAGCTTACAATGAGCAGTTCTTC,.,TRBV5-1,TRBJ2-1,TRBD2
CASSLGAPTEAFF,TGTGCCAGCAGCTTGGGGGCCCCCACTGAAGCTTTCTTT,.,TRBV5-6,TRBJ1-1,.
CASSYNSGTLTNYGYTF,TGTGCCAGCAGTTACAACTCCGGGACACTCACTAACTATGGCTACACCTTC,.,TRBV4-2,TRBJ1-2,.
CASHSDTSRPQHF,TGTGCCAGCCATTCGGACACAAGTAGGCCCCAGCATTTT,.,TRBV6-5,TRBJ1-5,.
CASRPTGNSPLHF,TGTGCCAGCAGACCGACAGGGAATTCACCCCTCCACTTT,.,TRBV7-9,TRBJ1-6,TRBD1
CSVLDLGGHYGYTF,TGCAGCGTTCTCGACCTGGGGGGGCACTATGGCTACACCTTC,.,TRBV29-1,TRBJ1-2,.
CSVEGGTSTDTQYF,TGCAGCGTTGAAGGAGGGACTAGCACAGATACGCAGTATTTT,.,TRBV29-1,TRBJ2-3,.
CASSPPRQWGEKLFF,TGTGCCAGCTCACCACCGAGACAATGGGGTGAAAAACTGTTTTTT,.,TRBV18,TRBJ1-4,.
CASSSGTAGRAIYF,TGTGCCAGCAGTTCCGGGACAGCCGGGAGGGCCATATATTTT,.,TRBV28,TRBJ1-3,TRBD1
CASRGQANEKLFF,TGTGCCAGTAGGGGACAAGCAAATGAAAAACTGTTTTTT,.,TRBV19,TRBJ1-4,.
CSAPGASNYGYTF,TGCAGCGCCCCGGGGGCCTCTAACTATGGCTACACCTTC,.,TRBV29-1,TRBJ1-2,.
CASSGTGDLLAFF,TGTGCCAGCAGTGGGACAGGGGATCTTTTAGCTTTCTTT,.,TRBV6-2/TRBV6-3,TRBJ1-1,TRBD1
CASTYRIANTGELFF,TGTGCCAGCACCTACAGGATCGCGAACACCGGGGAGCTGTTTTTT,.,TRBV6-5,TRBJ2-2,.
CASSPLAGGFADEQFF,TGTGCCAGCAGCCCACTAGCGGGGGGATTCGCGGATGAGCAGTTCTTC,few,TRBV5-4,TRBJ2-1,TRBD2
CASSPRSGHSPLHF,TGTGCCAGCAGCCCCCGAAGCGGGCACTCACCCCTCCACTTT,.,TRBV3-1/TRBV3-2,TRBJ1-6,.
CASSFTSGFEQFF,TGCGCCAGCAGCTTTACCTCGGGCTTTGAGCAGTTCTTC,.,TRBV5-1,TRBJ2-1,.
CASSHTPSGASRTGNTIYF,TGCGCCAGCAGCCATACCCCCTCAGGGGCGAGCCGCACAGGAAACACCATATATTTT,.,TRBV4-1,TRBJ1-3,.
CASSPRREGEQFF,TGTGCCAGCAGCCCACGGAGGGAGGGTGAGCAGTTCTTC,.,TRBV7-2,TRBJ2-1,TRBD2
CASSQDLGEGQPQHF,TGCGCCAGCAGCCAAGATCTAGGGGAGGGCCAGCCCCAGCATTTT,.,TRBV4-3,TRBJ1-5,.
CASSIPWGTDTQYF,TGTGCCAGCAGCATTCCGTGGGGTACAGATACGCAGTATTTT,few,TRBV7-8,TRBJ2-3,.
CASSLAQGSAGNTIYF,TGTGCCAGCTCACTGGCCCAGGGTTCAGCTGGAAACACCATATATTTT,.,TRBV18,TRBJ1-3,.
CASSQEKVDGRVNTGELFF,TGCGCCAGCAGCCAAGAAAAGGTCGACGGCAGGGTAAACACCGGGGAGCTGTTTTTT,.,TRBV4-3,TRBJ2-2,.
CASSYAQGQNTEAFF,TGTGCCAGCAGTTACGCCCAAGGACAGAACACTGAAGCTTTCTTT,.,TRBV6-5,TRBJ1-1,.
CASSVGLAGARGYEQYF,TGTGCCAGTAGTGTGGGACTAGCGGGAGCGAGGGGCTACGAGCAGTACTTC,few,TRBV19,TRBJ2-7,TRBD2
CASSEALGSYYGYTF,TGTGCCAGCAGTGAAGCCCTGGGTAGCTACTATGGCTACACCTTC,.,TRBV2,TRBJ1-2,.
CASRLVVYQETQYF,TGTGCAAGTCGCTTAGTTGTTTACCAAGAGACCCAGTACTTC,.,TRBV12-2,TRBJ2-5,.
CASSLAGQGSTDTQYF,TGCGCCAGCAGCTTGGCCGGGCAGGGAAGCACAGATACGCAGTATTTT,.,TRBV5-1,TRBJ2-3,.
CASSLVPSEETQYF,TGCGCCAGCAGCTTGGTCCCTAGCGAAGAGACCCAGTACTTC,.,TRBV5-1,TRBJ2-5,.
CASSLLAGGIADLAKNIQYF,TGTGCCAGCAGTTTATTGGCAGGCGGTATCGCGGACCTAGCCAAAAACATTCAGTACTTC,.,TRBV28,TRBJ2-4,.
CATSRDVRGGTGYTF,TGTGCCACCAGCAGAGATGTTCGGGGAGGCACCGGCTACACCTTC,.,TRBV15,TRBJ1-2,.
CASSPWGVASGANVLTF,TGTGCCAGCAGCCCTTGGGGGGTTGCCTCTGGGGCCAACGTCCTGACTTTC,.,TRBV7-3,TRBJ2-6,.
CASRTGGMAGELFF,TGTGCCAGCAGGACAGGGGGCATGGCCGGGGAGCTGTTTTTT,.,TRBV28,TRBJ2-2,TRBD1
CASSASANTIYF,TGTGCCAGCAGCGCCTCGGCGAACACCATATATTTT,.,TRBV9,TRBJ1-3,.
CASPPRAGQETQYF,TGTGCCAGCCCCCCAAGGGCAGGGCAAGAGACCCAGTACTTC,.,TRBV27,TRBJ2-5,.
CASSPTGRVSEAFF,TGTGCCAGCTCACCAACGGGACGGGTTTCTGAAGCTTTCTTT,.,TRBV18,TRBJ1-1,.
CASSYTLNTEAFF,TGTGCCAGCAGCTATACACTGAACACTGAAGCTTTCTTT,.,TRBV12-3/TRBV12-4,TRBJ1-1,.
CASSSQTNTEAFF,TGTGCCAGCAGCAGTCAGACGAACACTGAAGCTTTCTTT,.,TRBV14,TRBJ1-1,.
CASSEPQGELYGYTF,TGTGCCAGCAGCGAACCACAGGGGGAGCTCTATGGCTACACCTTC,.,TRBV6-2/TRBV6-3,TRBJ1-2,TRBD1